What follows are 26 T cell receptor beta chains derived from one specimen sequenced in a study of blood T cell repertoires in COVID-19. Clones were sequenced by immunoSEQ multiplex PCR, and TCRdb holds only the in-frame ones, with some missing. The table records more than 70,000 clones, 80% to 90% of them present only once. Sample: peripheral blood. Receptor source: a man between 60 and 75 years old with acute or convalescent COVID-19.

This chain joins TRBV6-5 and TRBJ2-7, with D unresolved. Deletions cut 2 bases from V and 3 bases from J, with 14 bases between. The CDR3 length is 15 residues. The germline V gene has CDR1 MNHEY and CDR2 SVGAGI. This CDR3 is CASSYERGSLYEQYF. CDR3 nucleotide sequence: TGTGCCAGCAGTTACGAGCGAGGTTCCCTCTACGAGCAGTACTTC.

The CDR3 coding sequence is TGCGCCAGCAGCTTGGACGGGGGTTACAATGAGCAGTTCTTC. Translating it yields CASSLDGGYNEQFF. The rearrangement uses TRBV5-1 and TRBJ2-1; TRBD2 might be the D (6 bases). The CDR3 is 14 amino acids. The germline V and J ends were trimmed by 0 bases and 4 bases, with 8 bases remaining between them. The germline V gene encodes CDR1 SGHRS and CDR2 YFSETQ.

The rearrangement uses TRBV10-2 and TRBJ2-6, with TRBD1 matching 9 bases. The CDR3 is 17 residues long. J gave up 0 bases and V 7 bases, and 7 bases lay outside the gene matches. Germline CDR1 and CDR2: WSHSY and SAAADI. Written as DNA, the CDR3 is TGCGCCAGCAATCGGGACAGGGACTTCTCTGGGGCCAACGTCCTGACTTTC. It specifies CASNRDRDFSGANVLTF.

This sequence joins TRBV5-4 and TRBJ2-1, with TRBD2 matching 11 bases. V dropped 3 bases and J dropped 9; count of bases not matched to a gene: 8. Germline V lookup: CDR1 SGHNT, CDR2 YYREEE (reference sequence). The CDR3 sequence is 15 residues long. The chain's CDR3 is CASSSLAGGFIEQFF. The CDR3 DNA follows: TGTGCCAGCAGCTCGCTAGCGGGAGGTTTTATTGAGCAGTTCTTC.

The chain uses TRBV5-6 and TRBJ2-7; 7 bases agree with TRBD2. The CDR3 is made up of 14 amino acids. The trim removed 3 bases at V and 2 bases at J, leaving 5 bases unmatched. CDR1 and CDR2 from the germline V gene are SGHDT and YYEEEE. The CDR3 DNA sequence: TGTGCCAGCAGCTATGGGACTAACACCTACGAGCAGTACTTC. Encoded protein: CASSYGTNTYEQYF.

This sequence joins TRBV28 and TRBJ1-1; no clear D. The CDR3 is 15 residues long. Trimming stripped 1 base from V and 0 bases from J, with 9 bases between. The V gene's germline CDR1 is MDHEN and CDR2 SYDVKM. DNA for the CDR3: TGTGCCAGCAGTTTATCCCAGACTATGAACACTGAAGCTTTCTTT. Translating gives CASSLSQTMNTEAFF.

The CDR3 region has the DNA TGTGCCACCAGCAGAGGGCGTTTGACGGGATACGAGCAGTACTTC. Protein sequence: CATSRGRLTGYEQYF. The genes are TRBV15 and TRBJ2-7; D possibly corresponds to TRBD2 (5 bases). The germline V and J ends were trimmed by 1 base and 4 bases, with 14 bases remaining between them. Germline V lookup: CDR1 LNHNV, CDR2 YYDKDF (reference sequence). The CDR3 consists of 15 residues.

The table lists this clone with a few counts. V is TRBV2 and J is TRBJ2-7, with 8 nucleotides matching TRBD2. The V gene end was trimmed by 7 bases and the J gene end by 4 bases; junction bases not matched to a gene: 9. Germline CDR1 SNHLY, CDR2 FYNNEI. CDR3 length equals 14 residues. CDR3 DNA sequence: TGTGCCAGCAACGACGGGAGGGCGAGGTACGAGCAGTACTTC. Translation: CASNDGRARYEQYF.

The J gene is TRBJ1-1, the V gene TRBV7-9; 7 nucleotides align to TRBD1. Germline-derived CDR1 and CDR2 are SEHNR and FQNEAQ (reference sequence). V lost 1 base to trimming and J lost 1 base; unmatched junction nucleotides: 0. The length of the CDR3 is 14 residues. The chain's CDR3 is CASSLEGANTEAFF. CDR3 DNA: TGTGCCAGCAGCTTAGAGGGGGCGAACACTGAAGCTTTCTTT.

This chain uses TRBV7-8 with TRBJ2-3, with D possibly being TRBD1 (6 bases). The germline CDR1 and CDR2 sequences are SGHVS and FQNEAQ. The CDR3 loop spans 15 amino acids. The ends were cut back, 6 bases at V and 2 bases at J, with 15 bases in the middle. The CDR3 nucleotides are TGTGCCAGCAGGACACAGGGCCTTAACACAGATACGCAGTATTTT. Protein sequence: CASRTQGLNTDTQYF. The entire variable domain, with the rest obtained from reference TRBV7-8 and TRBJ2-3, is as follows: GAGVSQSPRYKVAKRGQDVALRCDPISGHVSLFWYQQALGQGPEFLTYFQNEAQLDKSGLPSDRFFAERPEGSVSTLKIQRTQQEDSAVYLCASRTQGLNTDTQYFGPGTRLTVL.

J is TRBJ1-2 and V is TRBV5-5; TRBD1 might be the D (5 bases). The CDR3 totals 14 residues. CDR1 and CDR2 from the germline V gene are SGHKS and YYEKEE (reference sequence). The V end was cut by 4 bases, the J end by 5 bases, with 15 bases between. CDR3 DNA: TGTGCCAGCAGCCCCCTGGAGGGGAGGTATGGCTACACCTTC. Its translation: CASSPLEGRYGYTF.

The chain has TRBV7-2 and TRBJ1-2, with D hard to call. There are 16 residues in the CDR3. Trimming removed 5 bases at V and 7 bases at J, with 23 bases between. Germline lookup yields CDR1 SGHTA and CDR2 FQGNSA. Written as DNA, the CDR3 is TGTGCCAGCAGCCCGTGGGAGGGAGCGCTTTATGGTGGCTACACCTTC. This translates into CASSPWEGALYGGYTF.

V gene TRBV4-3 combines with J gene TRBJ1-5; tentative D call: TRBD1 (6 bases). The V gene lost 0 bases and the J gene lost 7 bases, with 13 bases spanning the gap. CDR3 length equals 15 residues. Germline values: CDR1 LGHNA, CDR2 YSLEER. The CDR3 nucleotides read TGCGCCAGCAGCCAAGATGGACAGCGAGGACAGCCCCAGCATTTT. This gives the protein CASSQDGQRGQPQHF.

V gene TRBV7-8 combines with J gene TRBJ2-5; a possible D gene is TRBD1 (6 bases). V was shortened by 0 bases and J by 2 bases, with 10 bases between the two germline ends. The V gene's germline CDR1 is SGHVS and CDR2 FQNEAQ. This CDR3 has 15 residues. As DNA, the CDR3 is TGTGCCAGCAGCTTAGCTATCGGACAGCAAGAGACCCAGTACTTC. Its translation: CASSLAIGQQETQYF.

The CDR3 sequence is CASSEGQGFETQYF. As DNA, the CDR3 is TGTGCCAGCAGCGAGGGACAGGGATTCGAGACCCAGTACTTC. The genes are TRBV9 and TRBJ2-5, with 9 bases aligning to TRBD1. The CDR3 runs 14 residues. J lost 5 bases, V lost 3 bases, and 5 bases had no gene match. Germline loops: CDR1 SGDLS, CDR2 YYNGEE.

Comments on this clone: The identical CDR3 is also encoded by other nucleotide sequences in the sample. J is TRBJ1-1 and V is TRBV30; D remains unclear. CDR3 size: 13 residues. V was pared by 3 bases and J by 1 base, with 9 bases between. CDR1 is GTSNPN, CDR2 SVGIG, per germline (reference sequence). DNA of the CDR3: TGTGCCTGGAGCCGCGGCCGGAACACTGAAGCTTTCTTT. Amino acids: CAWSRGRNTEAFF.

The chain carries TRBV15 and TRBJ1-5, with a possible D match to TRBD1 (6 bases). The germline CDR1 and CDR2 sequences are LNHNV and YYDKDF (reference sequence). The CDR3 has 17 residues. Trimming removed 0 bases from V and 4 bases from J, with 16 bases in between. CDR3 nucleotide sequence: TGTGCCACCAGCAGAGAGCCAAACAGGGCAACTAATCAGCCCCAGCATTTT. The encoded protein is CATSREPNRATNQPQHF.

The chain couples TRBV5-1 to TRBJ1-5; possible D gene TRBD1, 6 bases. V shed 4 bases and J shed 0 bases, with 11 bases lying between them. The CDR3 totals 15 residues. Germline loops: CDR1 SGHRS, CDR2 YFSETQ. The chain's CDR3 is CASSPTGPSNQPQHF. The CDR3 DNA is TGCGCCAGCAGCCCGACAGGCCCTAGCAATCAGCCCCAGCATTTT.

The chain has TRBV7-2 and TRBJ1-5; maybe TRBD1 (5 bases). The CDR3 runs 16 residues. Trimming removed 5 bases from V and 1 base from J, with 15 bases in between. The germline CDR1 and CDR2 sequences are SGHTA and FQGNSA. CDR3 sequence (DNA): TGTGCCAGCAGCCCACGAGAGGGACTAAGCAATCAGCCCCAGCATTTT. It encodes CASSPREGLSNQPQHF.

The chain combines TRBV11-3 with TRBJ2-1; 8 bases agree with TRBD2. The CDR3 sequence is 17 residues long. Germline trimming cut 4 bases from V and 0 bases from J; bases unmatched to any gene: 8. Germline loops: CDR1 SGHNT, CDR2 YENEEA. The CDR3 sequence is CASSSSRGGSSYNEQFF. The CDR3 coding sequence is TGTGCCAGCAGCTCGAGCCGGGGGGGAAGCTCCTACAATGAGCAGTTCTTC.

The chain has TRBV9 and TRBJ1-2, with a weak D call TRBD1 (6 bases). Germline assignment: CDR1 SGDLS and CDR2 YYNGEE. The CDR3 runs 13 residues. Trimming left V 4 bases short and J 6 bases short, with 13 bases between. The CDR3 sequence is CASSPNRDHGYTF. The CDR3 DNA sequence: TGTGCCAGCAGCCCCAACAGGGACCATGGCTACACCTTC.

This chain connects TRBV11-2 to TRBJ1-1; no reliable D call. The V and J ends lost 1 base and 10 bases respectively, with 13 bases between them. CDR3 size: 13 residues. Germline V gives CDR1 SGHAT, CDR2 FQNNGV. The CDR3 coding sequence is TGTGCCAGCAGCTTAGGAGGGAGAGAGGGAGCTTTCTTT. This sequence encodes CASSLGGREGAFF.

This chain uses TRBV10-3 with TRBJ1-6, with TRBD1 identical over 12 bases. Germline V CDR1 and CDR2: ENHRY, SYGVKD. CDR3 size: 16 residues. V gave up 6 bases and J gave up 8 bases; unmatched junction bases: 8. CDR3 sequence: CAIRGTGGLGDSPLHF. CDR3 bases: TGTGCCATCAGGGGGACAGGGGGCCTTGGCGATTCACCCCTCCACTTT.

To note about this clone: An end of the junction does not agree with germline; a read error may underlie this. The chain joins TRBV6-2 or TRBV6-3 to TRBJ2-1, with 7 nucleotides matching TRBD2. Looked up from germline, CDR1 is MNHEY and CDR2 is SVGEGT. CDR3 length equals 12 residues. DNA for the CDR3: TGTGCCAGCAGTTTAATAGCGGGCCCTTATATCTTC. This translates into CASSLIAGPYIF.

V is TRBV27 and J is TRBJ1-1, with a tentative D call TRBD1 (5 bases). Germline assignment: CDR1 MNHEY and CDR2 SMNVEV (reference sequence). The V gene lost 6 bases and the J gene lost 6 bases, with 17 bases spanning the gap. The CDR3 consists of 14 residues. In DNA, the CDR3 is TGTGCCAGCAGAATCATTGGGGTAGGGGCTGAAGCTTTCTTT. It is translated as CASRIIGVGAEAFF.

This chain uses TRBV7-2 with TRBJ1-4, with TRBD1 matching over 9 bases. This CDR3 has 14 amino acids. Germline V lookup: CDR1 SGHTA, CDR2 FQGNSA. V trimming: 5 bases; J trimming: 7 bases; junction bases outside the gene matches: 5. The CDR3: CASSLTGGGEKLFF. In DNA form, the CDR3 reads TGTGCCAGCAGCCTCACAGGGGGCGGTGAAAAACTGTTTTTT.